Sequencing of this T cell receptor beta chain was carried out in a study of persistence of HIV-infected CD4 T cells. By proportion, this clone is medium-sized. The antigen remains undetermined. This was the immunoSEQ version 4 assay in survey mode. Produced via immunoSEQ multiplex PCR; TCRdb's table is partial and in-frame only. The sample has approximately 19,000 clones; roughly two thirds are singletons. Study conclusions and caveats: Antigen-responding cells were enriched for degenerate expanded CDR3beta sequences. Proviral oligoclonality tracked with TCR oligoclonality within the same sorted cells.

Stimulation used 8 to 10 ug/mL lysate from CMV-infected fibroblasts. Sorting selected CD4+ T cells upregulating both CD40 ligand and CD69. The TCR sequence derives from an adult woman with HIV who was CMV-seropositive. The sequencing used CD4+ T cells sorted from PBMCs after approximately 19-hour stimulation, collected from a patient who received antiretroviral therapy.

The CDR3: CASSEVWGRNEQYF. CDR3 sequence (DNA): TGTGCCAGCAGTGAAGTCTGGGGGCGAAACGAGCAGTACTTC. The chain couples TRBV6-1 to TRBJ2-7; D perhaps matches TRBD1 (6 bases). The germline CDR1 and CDR2 sequences are MNHNS and SASEGT. Trimming removed 1 base from V and 5 bases from J, with 12 bases in between. The CDR3 spans 14 residues.